One and the same sample provided the 22 T cell receptor beta chains below, sequenced in a study of spatial heterogeneity in lung cancer (dated by TCRdb to between 2017 and 2020). The sample's time point label, decoded: blood at routine non-recurrence follow-up after resection. The receptor library was made with 5' RACE. TCRdb names NextSeq 500 as the instrument used. Starting from the raw public reads, TCRdb applied fastp trimming at Q25, assembled clones with MiXCR and retained in-frame beta chains. Every distinct CDR3 protein forms one entry, paired with its most common genes and DNA. The sample table lists tens of thousands of distinct CDR3 sequences, around 11% of them with a count of one. Of the sample, about 30% is held by the ten largest clones. The sequenced sample was PBMCs, obtained at follow-up. These receptors all come from a male donor with early-stage non-small cell lung cancer.

V gene TRBV7-3 combines with J gene TRBJ2-1, with 9 bases identical to TRBD2. With V trimmed by 2 bases and J by 8 bases, 7 bases remained unmatched. Germline V CDR1 and CDR2: SGHTA, FQGTGA. The CDR3 has 15 residues. In DNA form, the CDR3 reads TGTGCCAGCAGCTTAGTGGCGGGAGGGTATGATGAGCAGTTCTTC. This codes for CASSLVAGGYDEQFF.

The table lists this clonotype with a few counts. J is TRBJ1-5 and V is TRBV11-2, with 8 bases matching TRBD1. CDR1 and CDR2 (germline): SGHAT, FQNNGV. The V segment lost 4 bases and the J segment 6 bases; nucleotides outside the gene matches: 2. This CDR3 comprises 13 residues. CDR3 amino acids: CASSSGQGQPQHF. The CDR3 coding sequence is TGTGCCAGCAGCTCCGGACAGGGTCAGCCCCAGCATTTT.

This clonotype was found many times. CDR3 region: CASSTDWQGSYEQYF. The CDR3 DNA reads TGTGCCAGCAGTACCGATTGGCAGGGCTCCTACGAGCAGTACTTC. The chain joins TRBV9 to TRBJ2-7, with D possibly TRBD1 on 5 matching bases. Germline V gene lookup returns CDR1 SGDLS and CDR2 YYNGEE. The ends were cut back, 5 bases at V and 0 bases at J, with 15 bases in the middle. The CDR3 sequence is 15 residues long. The full variable domain, completed using reference TRBV9 and TRBJ2-7, is DSGVTQTPKHLITATGQRVTLRCSPRSGDLSVYWYQQSLDQGLQFLIQYYNGEERAKGNILERFSAQQFPDLHSELNLSSLELGDSALYFCASSTDWQGSYEQYFGPGTRLTVT.

This clonotype was counted at least ten times. V usage is TRBV19 and J usage is TRBJ1-5, with D unclear. V lost 9 bases and J 1 base, leaving 10 bases between the germline ends. This CDR3 is 13 amino acids long. Looked up from germline, CDR1 is LNHDA and CDR2 is SQIVND (reference sequence). In DNA, the CDR3 is TGTGCCAGCCTCGGACTCAGCAATCAGCCCCAGCATTTT. This gives the protein CASLGLSNQPQHF.

This sequence joins TRBV5-1 and TRBJ2-1; 9 positions match TRBD1. With 4 bases clipped from V and 5 bases from J, the junction kept 4 bases outside the gene matches. This CDR3 contains 14 residues. Per germline, CDR1 SGHRS and CDR2 YFSETQ. CDR3 coding DNA: TGCGCCAGCAGCGCACGGACAGGGGACAATGAGCAGTTCTTC. As protein: CASSARTGDNEQFF.

This clonotype was detected ten times or more. The DNA for the CDR3 is TGCGCCAGCAGCCAAGATCGAACAGGGGGCTACACCTTC. The encoded protein is CASSQDRTGGYTF. This sequence joins TRBV4-3 and TRBJ1-2; TRBD1 might be the D (6 bases). Germline values: CDR1 LGHNA, CDR2 YSLEER. This CDR3 comprises 13 residues. Trimming took off 0 bases at V and 8 bases at J, with 10 bases between the two ends.

The gene calls are TRBV6-5 and TRBJ2-7, with a weak D call TRBD2 (5 bases). The CDR3 contains 16 residues. Germline V gene sequence: CDR1 MNHEY, CDR2 SVGAGI. V lost 0 bases, J lost 2 bases, and 14 bases lay in between. CDR3 sequence (DNA): TGTGCCAGCAGTTACTCTGGCCTAAGAGGGACCTACGAGCAGTACTTC. Protein product: CASSYSGLRGTYEQYF.

The V and J genes are TRBV7-2 and TRBJ2-7, with D possibly being TRBD2 (6 bases). The CDR3 length is 13 residues. V shed 6 bases and J shed 3 bases, with 12 bases lying between them. The germline V gene encodes CDR1 SGHTA and CDR2 FQGNSA. The CDR3 spells CASRSGLSYEQYF. The DNA for the CDR3 is TGTGCCAGCAGATCGGGACTTAGCTACGAGCAGTACTTC.

This chain connects TRBV2 to TRBJ2-4, with 14 bases that match TRBD2. The germline CDR1 and CDR2 sequences are SNHLY and FYNNEI. The CDR3 has 18 amino acids. Trimming at V came to 6 bases and at J to 3 bases, leaving 10 bases not matched to a gene. Here the CDR3 reads CASRGLAGDNMGKNIQYF. The CDR3 nucleotides are TGTGCCAGCAGGGGACTAGCGGGAGATAATATGGGCAAAAACATTCAGTACTTC.

The chain is built from TRBV28 and TRBJ2-5; no clear D gene. This CDR3 region has 15 residues. V shed 1 base and J shed 2 bases, with 11 bases lying between them. Germline-derived CDR1 and CDR2 are MDHEN and SYDVKM. CDR3 amino acids: CASSLFSTEQETQYF. The CDR3 region has the DNA TGTGCCAGCAGTTTATTCTCGACGGAACAAGAGACCCAGTACTTC.

This clonotype has at least ten counts. This chain connects TRBV20-1 to TRBJ2-5; D not certain. V gave up 3 bases and J gave up 0 bases, with 5 bases separating them. The CDR3 has 12 amino acids. Per germline, CDR1 DFQATT and CDR2 SNEGSKA (reference sequence). The CDR3 coding sequence is TGCAGTGCTAGTTACTACCAAGAGACCCAGTACTTC. Residues: CSASYYQETQYF.

The chain employs TRBV6-1 and TRBJ2-3, with TRBD1 matching 9 bases. V trimming: 10 bases; J trimming: 6 bases; junction bases outside the gene matches: 14. Looked up from germline, CDR1 is MNHNS and CDR2 is SASEGT. This CDR3 contains 15 residues. The CDR3 sequence: CATGSGTGPADTQYF. The CDR3 DNA reads TGTGCCACCGGATCCGGGACAGGGCCAGCGGATACGCAGTATTTT.

This clonotype occurred once. The rearrangement joins TRBV7-2 to TRBJ2-7, with D tentatively TRBD1 (5 bases). The germline V gene encodes CDR1 SGHTA and CDR2 FQGNSA. With 5 bases removed from V and 2 bases from J, the gap between germline ends came to 16 bases. This CDR3 spans 15 amino acids. The CDR3 is CASSVPRGGTYEQYF. In DNA form, the CDR3 reads TGTGCCAGCAGCGTACCTAGGGGCGGCACCTACGAGCAGTACTTC.

This clonotype appeared many times. The J gene is TRBJ2-7, the V gene TRBV20-1, with TRBD2 matching over 8 bases. J lost 2 bases, V lost 0 bases, and 3 bases had no gene match. The CDR3 sequence is 14 residues long. Germline-derived CDR1 and CDR2 are DFQATT and SNEGSKA (reference sequence). The CDR3 DNA follows: TGCAGTGCTAGAGATCGCGGGGGGACCTACGAGCAGTACTTC. It encodes CSARDRGGTYEQYF.

In its sample, this clonotype was seen a few times. The CDR3 region has the DNA TGTGCCAGCAGCCCCCTGGGGGTAGCGGGGGGTTACACAGATACGCAGTATTTT. It is translated as CASSPLGVAGGYTDTQYF. The rearrangement joins TRBV7-2 to TRBJ2-3; 10 nucleotides agree with TRBD2. Trimming cost V 5 bases and J 2 bases; bases outside gene matches: 13. The CDR3 length is 18 residues. From germline, CDR1 is SGHTA and CDR2 FQGNSA.

This clonotype was observed a handful of times. V gene TRBV5-6 combines with J gene TRBJ1-1; no firm D call. CDR3 length: 13 amino acids. CDR1 is SGHDT and CDR2 is YYEEEE in the germline V gene. V lost 6 bases and J lost 0, with 9 bases in between. CDR3 residues: CASNLQMNTEAFF. The CDR3 DNA reads as TGTGCCAGCAACCTACAGATGAACACTGAAGCTTTCTTT.

This clonotype was observed a handful of times. This chain connects TRBV7-9 to TRBJ2-7; 7 nucleotides agree with TRBD2. With V trimmed by 2 bases and J by 0 bases, 4 bases remained unmatched. This CDR3 spans 15 amino acids. Germline V CDR1 and CDR2: SEHNR, FQNEAQ (reference sequence). CDR3 in DNA: TGTGCCAGCAGCTTAAGCGGGGCCATCTCCTACGAGCAGTACTTC. It is translated as CASSLSGAISYEQYF.

The chain joins TRBV7-3 to TRBJ2-1; 7 nucleotides match TRBD2. This CDR3 has 14 residues. V shed 5 bases, J shed 3 bases, and the junction held 4 bases outside the gene matches. CDR1 and CDR2 from the germline V gene are SGHTA and FQGTGA. The CDR3 DNA follows: TGTGCCAGCAGCCCGGCTAGCGGCTACAATGAGCAGTTCTTC. Amino acid sequence: CASSPASGYNEQFF.

The J gene is TRBJ2-3, the V gene TRBV12-3 or TRBV12-4; 8 bases align to TRBD1. J gave up 1 base and V 10 bases, and 10 bases lay outside the gene matches. This CDR3 region has 15 residues. This CDR3 reads CATRGRDRRTDTQYF. The CDR3, as DNA: TGTGCCACTAGAGGCCGGGACAGGCGCACAGATACGCAGTATTTT.

This clonotype was picked up many times. This rearrangement joins TRBV25-1 to TRBJ1-5, with 7 nucleotides matching TRBD1. With V trimmed by 6 bases and J by 2 bases, 7 bases remained unmatched. Germline V gene lookup returns CDR1 MGHDK and CDR2 SYGVNS. The CDR3 is 15 amino acids. CDR3 amino acids: CASRKEGAGNQPQHF. CDR3 sequence (DNA): TGTGCCAGCAGGAAGGAGGGGGCCGGCAATCAGCCCCAGCATTTT.

This clonotype was recorded at least ten times. The chain joins TRBV12-3 or TRBV12-4 to TRBJ1-1; D call uncertain. CDR3 size: 14 residues. V lost 5 bases, J lost 4 bases, and 14 bases lay in between. CDR3 DNA sequence: TGTGCCAGCAGTCCCCCACGAGTGCTCACTGAAGCTTTCTTT. Protein: CASSPPRVLTEAFF.

This clonotype was recorded many times. This chain links TRBV6-1 with TRBJ2-3, with a possible D match to TRBD2 (5 bases). V shed 0 bases and J shed 2 bases, with 6 bases lying between them. The CDR3 extends over 14 amino acids. Germline assignment: CDR1 MNHNS and CDR2 SASEGT. The CDR3 here is CASSEADYTDTQYF. The CDR3, as DNA: TGTGCCAGCAGTGAAGCAGACTACACAGATACGCAGTATTTT.